A single T cell receptor beta chain is shown here with its context. Its target antigen remains unknown. There are no base qualities to consult, and no much larger clone falls within one base. From cysteine to phenylalanine, the CDR3 is 14 amino acids long. Solely the CDR3 DNA is kept, with 42 bases framed from the first base. As encoded in the germline V gene, CDR1 is SGHRS while CDR2 is YFSETQ. The junction shows trimming of 5 bases on V and 7 bases on J, plus 19 bases between the germline ends. The cohort comprised some 730 healthy bone marrow donors. At the time of sampling, all cohort members were nominally healthy, though unrecorded immune exposures were likely present. The donor was CMV seronegative and was included in the group of a few hundred seronegative cohort members. Every donor gave a peripheral blood sample, and the peripheral blood mononuclear cells from that sample were used for TCR beta sequencing. Genomic DNA extraction from the blood cell samples was performed with the Qiagen DNeasy Blood Extraction Kit.

Library preparation was by the immunoSEQ multiplex PCR assay. A mixture of 60 forward primers for TCR Vbeta segments and 13 reverse primers for TCR Jbeta segments was used in the multiplex PCR. The CDR3 region of rearranged TCR beta genes was amplified from genomic DNA with a multiplex PCR assay. The amplified TCR beta libraries were sequenced on the Illumina HiSeq System as 87-base-pair reads. The paper's processing steps were these. A later analysis counted 65 million to 90 million unique TCR beta chains across the 550 to 750 repertoires, and roughly 10 million of these chains were shared by at least two donors. To remove PCR and sequencing errors, raw reads were error-corrected and collapsed into unique sequences using a nearest-neighbor algorithm that merged closely related sequences. Alignment of CDR3 sequences to IMGT reference sequences was used to assign V, D and J gene segments. For a sequence to be retained, at least a six-nucleotide match to both a V gene segment and a J gene segment was required. Rearrangements were called productive when the CDR3 lacked stop codons and stayed in frame with V and J; all others were non-productive. CDR3 was defined by IMGT convention, running from the second conserved V-encoded cysteine to the conserved J-encoded phenylalanine. The earlier analysis of 550 to 650 of the donors excluded any sequence lacking an unambiguous match to a single V gene segment. An earlier analysis of some 610 of the donors called V segments functional above 56.7% productive rearrangements and segregating when the between-donor standard deviation exceeded 5%. A statistical classification framework was built to diagnose cytomegalovirus status from the catalog of TCR beta chain sequences. V and J gene assignment, in a later analysis, came from comparing TCR nucleotide sequences with IMGT/GENE-DB human TR gene sequences. Using the TCRdist pipeline, a later analysis assigned CDR3 sequences along with most-parsimonious VDJ recombination scenarios. In a later analysis, every TCR beta chain was defined by the combination of its CDR3 amino acid sequence and its V-gene family, and reads without a unique V-gene family were dropped. To address suspected cross-contamination and a sequencing artifact, a later analysis removed 592 highly shared, low-generation-probability nucleotide sequences. A later analysis calculated a clonal expansion index for each public chain from normalized within-repertoire ranks of inferred template counts. Generation probabilities in a later analysis came from a VDJ recombination model fitted to out-of-frame rearrangements, and those results were checked against IGoR. A later analysis scored TCR-TCR, TCR-HLA and TCR-CMV co-occurrence with hypergeometric tests, applying a repertoire-size bias correction to TCR pairs. To estimate false discovery rates, a later analysis permuted the HLA or CMV assignments 20 times. In a later analysis, co-occurring TCRs were grouped with DBSCAN, and TCRdist sequence similarity was added when clustering was performed within HLA-allele-positive subsets. Co-occurrence clustering excluded repertoires with fewer than 30,000 or more than 120,000 public chains, plus five with anomalous nucleotide sharing. This immuneACCESS table, as held by TCRdb, lists in-frame sequences with V and J called but not all clones. Of the missing ones, under half trace to an unresolved V gene in checked studies; the others have no known cause. The V and J calls and clone size were taken over from that table, and D and trimming were inferred from the DNA. The sample table holds around 140,000 clones, of which roughly 85% were seen once. The ten top clones hold 1.5% of the sample.

This specimen belongs to a study of cytomegalovirus exposure and HLA in healthy donors listed by TCRdb under 2017. For context, the study as a whole: In an earlier analysis of some 610 of the donors, 250 to 350 Gb of sequence data and 120 million or so unique TCR beta sequences from 150 million to 200 million T cells were reported. Among about 390 genotyped donors of the cohort, an average of around 240,000 unique TCR beta nucleotide sequences were sequenced per donor, roughly 20% of them non-productive. All discovery cohort repertoires had been generated using a single sequencing platform. The number of donors typed differed by locus, with about 629-630 for A, B, C, DRB1 and DQB1, roughly 550 for DQA1, 600 to 610 for DPA1, and some 450 for DPB1. The study aimed to test whether signatures of past pathogen exposure could be identified by cataloging public T cell receptors. Rather than using new phenotypic data, the later analysis identified candidate immune exposures from TCR beta sequences and from how often those sequences occurred across donors. Donor age, sex, ethnicity and CMV serostatus were collected together with the repertoire data. A later genetic analysis took genome-wide SNP genotypes for about 55% of the roughly 670 donors and used that subset as a discovery cohort. To decide whether each TCR beta V gene segment behaved as functional or pseudogenic, an earlier analysis of 587 of the donors relied on high-throughput TCR beta sequencing. A handful of DR-DQ haplotypes were handled as single units for association and clustering because linkage in the cohort was strong. The study combined high-throughput TCR immunosequencing, statistical association of individual TCRs with disease status, and machine learning to predict cytomegalovirus infection status. A separate validation cohort of approximately 120 different subjects was used in addition to the roughly 700-subject first cohort. The study profiled the T cell repertoires of around 700 subjects by immunosequencing and related them to cytomegalovirus serostatus. HLA typing covered class I and class II loci at four-digit resolution. A later analysis re-analyzed previously published TCR beta repertoires from 600 to 850 donors and added high-resolution HLA genotyping to study TCR occurrence patterns. Approximately 300 gigabases of sequencing data and approximately 85 million unique TCR sequences were included in an early release covering around 600 HLA-typed donors. The genetic ancestry cluster associated with self-reported Caucasian donors included 81% of the roughly 400 genotyped donors. Summary of the overall study and its limitations: The 87-base-pair reads could not distinguish some IMGT-functional V segments, including TRBV6-2 and TRBV6-3, so those segments were excluded. Because HLA typing was unavailable for some donors at each locus, only the typed subset was used in association tests. In a later analysis, 16,951 TCR beta sequences were associated with specific HLA alleles at a false discovery rate of 0.05. CMV serostatus was the only immune exposure information available for the cohort. A few of the identified cytomegalovirus-associated TCR beta chains were confirmed in vitro to be specific for cytomegalovirus antigens. Only TCR beta chains were sequenced in this cohort, and the absence of alpha or paired-chain data limited detectable features. Correlated functional status among segregating V segments might be attributable to linkage disequilibrium, but an unknown experimental factor could not be ruled out. Roughly uniform sequencing depth across donors was assumed in presence/absence analyses, although this assumption may not hold. Compared with the approximately 710-donor mean, donors in an Asian-associated ancestry cluster had fewer N-insertions in productive TCRs, according to a later genetic analysis. In an earlier analysis of some 540 of the donors, most TCR beta V segments appeared in productive rearrangements about 90% or about 30% of the time, broadly matching IMGT annotations. The authors suggested that the approach could potentially be generalized to other disease states and immunological phenotypes. A later analysis found that TCR association rates varied across HLA loci, with DRB1 alleles showing the most associated TCRs and HLA-C alleles the fewest. In a later analysis, several top co-occurrence clusters were reported to appear linked to parvovirus B19, influenza, CMV and Epstein-Barr virus. A cluster of highly shared sequence variants was judged likely to be a technical artifact of the sequencing pipeline. A later genetic analysis associated a missense DCLRE1C variant with V-gene and J-gene trimming of TCR beta chains, and an independent cohort replicated the association. A later analysis found that HLA-associated TCR beta chains were more clonally expanded and had lower generation probabilities than equally common non-associated chains. When HLA alleles, especially DR and DQ, strongly co-occurred, TCR associations were difficult to assign to individual alleles. Because counts were too low, seventeen rarely observed V segments, including chromosome 9 orphons, were left out of the earlier analysis of 500 to 750 of the donors. In both the original and validation cohorts, the classifier was reported to diagnose cytomegalovirus status with high specificity and sensitivity. Most TCR sequences were seen in very few donors, while some public TCRs were found in many individuals. A further reported finding was that TCR beta sequences accurately predicted the HLA-A and HLA-B alleles for most subjects in the first cohort. In the study, about 150 TCR beta chains were listed as associated with cytomegalovirus. A later analysis found that most CMV-associated TCR beta chains appeared HLA-restricted, with HLA associations seemingly driven largely by CMV exposure.

The V and J segments used are TRBV5-1 and TRBJ2-7; the D gene is unclear. The receptor's source is a man in his forties or fifties in good health and CMV-seronegative. The sequenced sample consisted of PBMCs. The CDR3 region reads CASSNMAVTGEQYF. The sequenced DNA is TGCGCCAGCAGTAATATGGCGGTGACCGGGGAGCAGTACTTC.